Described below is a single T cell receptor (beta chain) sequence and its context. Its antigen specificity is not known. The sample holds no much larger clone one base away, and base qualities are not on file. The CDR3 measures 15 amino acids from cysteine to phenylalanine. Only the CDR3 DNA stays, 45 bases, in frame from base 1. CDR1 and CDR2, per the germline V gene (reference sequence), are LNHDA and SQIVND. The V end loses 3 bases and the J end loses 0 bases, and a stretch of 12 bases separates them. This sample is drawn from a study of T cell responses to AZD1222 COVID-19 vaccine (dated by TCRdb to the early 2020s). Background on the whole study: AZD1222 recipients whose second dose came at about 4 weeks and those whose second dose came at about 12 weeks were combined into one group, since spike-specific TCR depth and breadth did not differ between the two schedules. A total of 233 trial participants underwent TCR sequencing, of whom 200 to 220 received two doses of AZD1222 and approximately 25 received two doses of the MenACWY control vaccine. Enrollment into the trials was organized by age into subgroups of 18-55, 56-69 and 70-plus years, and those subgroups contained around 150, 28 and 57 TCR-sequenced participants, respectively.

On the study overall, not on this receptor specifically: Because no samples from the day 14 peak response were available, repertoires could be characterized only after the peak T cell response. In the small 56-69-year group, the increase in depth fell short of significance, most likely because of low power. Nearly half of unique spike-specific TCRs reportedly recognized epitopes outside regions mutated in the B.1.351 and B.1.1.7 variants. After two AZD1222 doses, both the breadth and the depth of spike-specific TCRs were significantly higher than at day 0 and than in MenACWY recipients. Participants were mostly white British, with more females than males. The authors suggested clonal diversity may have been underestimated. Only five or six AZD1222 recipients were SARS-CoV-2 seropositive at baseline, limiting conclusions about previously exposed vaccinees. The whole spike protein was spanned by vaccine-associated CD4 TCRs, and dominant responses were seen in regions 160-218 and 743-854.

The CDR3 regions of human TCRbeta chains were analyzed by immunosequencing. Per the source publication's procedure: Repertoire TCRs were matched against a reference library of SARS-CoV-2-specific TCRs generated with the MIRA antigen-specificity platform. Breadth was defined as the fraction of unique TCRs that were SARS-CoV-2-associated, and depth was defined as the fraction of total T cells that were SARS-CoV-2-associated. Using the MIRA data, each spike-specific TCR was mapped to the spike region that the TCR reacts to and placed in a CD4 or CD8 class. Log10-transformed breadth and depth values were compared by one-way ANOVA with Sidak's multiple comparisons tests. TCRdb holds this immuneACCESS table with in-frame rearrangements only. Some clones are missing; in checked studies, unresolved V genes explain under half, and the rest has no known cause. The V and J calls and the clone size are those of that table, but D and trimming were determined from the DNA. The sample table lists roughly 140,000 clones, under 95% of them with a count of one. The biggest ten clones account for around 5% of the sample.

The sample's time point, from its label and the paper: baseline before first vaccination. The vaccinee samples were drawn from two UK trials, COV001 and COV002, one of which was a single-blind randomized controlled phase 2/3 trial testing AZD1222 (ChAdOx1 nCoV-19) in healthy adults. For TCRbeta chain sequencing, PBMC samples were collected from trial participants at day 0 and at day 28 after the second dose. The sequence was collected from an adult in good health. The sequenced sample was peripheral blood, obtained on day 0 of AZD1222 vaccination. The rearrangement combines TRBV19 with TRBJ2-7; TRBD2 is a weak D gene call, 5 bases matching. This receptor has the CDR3 CASSIGSAASYEQYF. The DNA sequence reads TGTGCCAGTAGTATTGGGTCAGCGGCCTCCTACGAGCAGTACTTC.